This passage covers 27 T cell receptor beta chains from one sample sequenced in a study of blood T cell repertoires in COVID-19. Measured with immunoSEQ multiplex PCR; TCRdb has only the in-frame clones, and not every one. This sample has around 99,000 clones, with 80% to 95% found just once. The sequenced material came from peripheral blood. The receptors come from a woman aged 25-40 years with acute or convalescent COVID-19.

This clone was observed a single time. The chain carries TRBV27 and TRBJ1-5; 7 bases align to TRBD1. V lost 2 bases, J lost 4 bases, and 5 bases stayed unmatched. Germline V gene data show CDR1 as MNHEY and CDR2 as SMNVEV (reference sequence). The CDR3 is 15 residues long. As DNA, the CDR3 is TGTGCCAGCAGTTTAAATGGACAGGCTAATCAGCCCCAGCATTTT. It is translated as CASSLNGQANQPQHF.

This chain links TRBV6-1 with TRBJ2-3; D gene ambiguous. The CDR3 is 15 residues long. V gave up 3 bases and J gave up 2 bases, with 12 bases separating them. Germline V gene data show CDR1 as MNHNS and CDR2 as SASEGT. CDR3 loop: CASSDPRDSTDTQYF. CDR3 nucleotides: TGTGCCAGCAGTGATCCTCGCGACTCCACAGATACGCAGTATTTT.

This chain links TRBV25-1 with TRBJ2-1; possibly TRBD1 for D (6 bases). This CDR3 spans 15 amino acids. V shed 0 bases and J shed 8 bases, with 14 bases lying between them. The V gene's germline CDR1 is MGHDK and CDR2 SYGVNS. CDR3 sequence (DNA): TGTGCCAGCAGTGAATATTTTACAACAGGGCATGAGCAGTTCTTC. As protein: CASSEYFTTGHEQFF.

The genes are TRBV2 and TRBJ1-2; D possibly corresponds to TRBD1 (6 bases). CDR1 SNHLY and CDR2 FYNNEI come from the germline V gene. V dropped 5 bases and J dropped 4 bases, with 23 bases sitting between them. The CDR3 is 17 residues long. The CDR3 spells CASSLLYRDKGSYGYTF. In DNA form, the CDR3 reads TGTGCCAGCAGTCTTTTATACCGGGACAAGGGAAGCTATGGCTACACCTTC.

A single count supports this clone. The rearrangement uses TRBV7-9 and TRBJ2-7; 7 bases line up with TRBD1. The trim removed 4 bases at V and 3 bases at J, leaving 3 bases unmatched. CDR3 size: 13 residues. Looked up from germline, CDR1 is SEHNR and CDR2 is FQNEAQ (reference sequence). The CDR3 loop reads CASSSGQDYEQYF. The CDR3 coding sequence is TGTGCCAGCAGCTCTGGACAGGACTACGAGCAGTACTTC.

The gene calls are TRBV4-1 and TRBJ2-2; 9 bases agree with TRBD2. The length of the CDR3 is 16 residues. With V trimmed by 5 bases and J by 6 bases, 10 bases remained unmatched. Per germline, CDR1 MGHRA and CDR2 YSYEKL. CDR3 protein: CASSGLIQRGAGELFF. CDR3 in DNA: TGCGCCAGCAGCGGTCTTATCCAGCGGGGGGCCGGGGAGCTGTTTTTT.

CDR3 DNA: TGTGCCAGCAGTTTAGCGCTAGGCGAGCAGTACTTC. This gives the protein CASSLALGEQYF. The rearrangement joins TRBV12-3 or TRBV12-4 to TRBJ2-7; D is uncertain. The CDR3 contains 12 residues. V was cut by 0 bases and J by 6 bases, with 6 bases left in between.

The J gene is TRBJ1-4, the V gene TRBV19, with D unresolved. Trimming took off 0 bases at V and 4 bases at J, with 15 bases between the two ends. The CDR3 runs to 17 residues. Germline-derived CDR1 and CDR2 are LNHDA and SQIVND (reference sequence). This CDR3 is CASSIDRSKRINEKLFF. In DNA, the CDR3 is TGTGCCAGTAGTATAGATAGATCGAAGAGGATTAATGAAAAACTGTTTTTT.

V usage is TRBV27 and J usage is TRBJ2-1; D is unresolved. Germline CDR1 and CDR2: MNHEY and SMNVEV (reference sequence). This CDR3 comprises 13 residues. Deletions cut 0 bases from V and 7 bases from J, with 7 bases between. For the CDR3, the DNA is TGTGCCAGCAGTTTATCGAGGTTAAATGAGCAGTTCTTC. Residues: CASSLSRLNEQFF.

This chain uses TRBV19 with TRBJ1-4; 7 bases map to TRBD1. The junction had 10 bases not matched to a gene; V was cut back by 5 bases and J by 4 bases. The germline gives CDR1 LNHDA, CDR2 SQIVND (reference sequence). This CDR3 region has 16 residues. Here the CDR3 DNA reads TGTGCCAGTAGTTCCAGTACAGGGGCAATTAATGAAAAACTGTTTTTT. Amino acid sequence: CASSSSTGAINEKLFF.

The chain carries TRBV19 and TRBJ2-1; 8 bases are shared with TRBD2. The CDR3 is 16 amino acids. The germline V gene has CDR1 LNHDA and CDR2 SQIVND (reference sequence). V gave up 5 bases and J gave up 7 bases; unmatched junction bases: 13. The CDR3 reads CASSPLGAGVGNEQFF. DNA of the CDR3: TGTGCCAGTAGTCCCTTAGGAGCGGGAGTTGGAAATGAGCAGTTCTTC.

V gene TRBV12-5 combines with J gene TRBJ1-6; D uncertain. The CDR3 has 13 residues. The V end lost 5 bases, the J end lost 10 bases, and 12 bases lay between the germline ends. The V gene's germline CDR1 is LGHNT and CDR2 FRNRAP. Written as DNA, the CDR3 is TGTGCTAGTGGTCCGGGGAGCGGGTCACCCCTCCACTTT. As protein: CASGPGSGSPLHF.

The J gene is TRBJ2-1, the V gene TRBV10-3; 8 bases map to TRBD2. This CDR3 has 17 residues. V lost 4 bases, J lost 7 bases, and 15 bases stayed unmatched. Germline lookup yields CDR1 ENHRY and CDR2 SYGVKD. CDR3 loop: CAISVSLTGGPFNEQFF. In DNA form, the CDR3 reads TGTGCCATCAGTGTGTCATTAACGGGGGGGCCATTTAATGAGCAGTTCTTC.

This chain links TRBV30 with TRBJ1-5, with TRBD1 matching over 9 bases. CDR1 and CDR2 from the germline V gene are GTSNPN and SVGIG (reference sequence). J was trimmed by 10 bases and V by 1 base; bases with no gene match: 8. The length of the CDR3 is 14 residues. The DNA of the CDR3 is TGTGCCTGGAGTGAGGGACAGGGTTTCAGCCCCCAGCATTTT. Residues: CAWSEGQGFSPQHF.

This rearrangement joins TRBV4-3 to TRBJ2-7; 7 bases align to TRBD1. CDR1 and CDR2 (germline): LGHNA, YSLEER. The CDR3 consists of 14 residues. Germline trimming cut 0 bases from V and 4 bases from J; bases unmatched to any gene: 3. The CDR3 DNA reads TGCGCCAGCAGCCAAGATTGGACAGGATACGAGCAGTACTTC. This gives the protein CASSQDWTGYEQYF.

The chain couples TRBV28 to TRBJ1-3, with D possibly TRBD1 on 6 matching bases. The CDR3 loop spans 17 amino acids. Germline V CDR1 and CDR2: MDHEN, SYDVKM. Trimming took 3 bases from V and 2 from J, leaving 17 bases between them. The CDR3 coding sequence is TGTGCCAGCAGTTTTTCGGGGGGGCTAGTAGCTGGAAACACCATATATTTT. Amino acid sequence: CASSFSGGLVAGNTIYF.

V is TRBV10-2 and J is TRBJ1-1; 11 bases line up with TRBD1. The CDR3 runs 16 residues. Germline V gene sequence: CDR1 WSHSY, CDR2 SAAADI. J lost 3 bases, V lost 6 bases, and 9 bases had no gene match. The CDR3 DNA sequence: TGCGCCAGCAGCCAGGACAGGGGGCGAGCCGACACTGAAGCTTTCTTT. It codes for CASSQDRGRADTEAFF.

The CDR3 nucleotides read TGTGCCAGTAGTATAGCTGGAGCCAACTATGGCTACACCTTC. It yields the protein CASSIAGANYGYTF. The J gene is TRBJ1-2, the V gene TRBV19; D is undetermined. CDR3 size: 14 residues. Trimming removed 1 base from V and 2 bases from J, with 8 bases in between. In germline, CDR1 is LNHDA, CDR2 SQIVND (reference sequence).

The chain joins TRBV13 to TRBJ2-2; 12 nucleotides match TRBD2. V was clipped by 4 bases and J by 2 bases; unmatched bases: 11. The CDR3 runs 19 residues. Germline CDR1 reads PRHDT; CDR2 reads FYEKMQ (reference sequence). CDR3: CASSSGRLAGADNTGELFF. The CDR3 DNA reads TGTGCCAGCAGCTCCGGTAGACTAGCGGGGGCCGATAACACCGGGGAGCTGTTTTTT.

In nucleotides, the CDR3 is TGTGCCACCAGCAGAGGGGACCCCGGGACTAGCGGGAGAGAGACCCAGTACTTC. Its protein product is CATSRGDPGTSGRETQYF. This rearrangement joins TRBV15 to TRBJ2-5; 14 nucleotides align to TRBD2. V dropped 1 base and J dropped 4; count of bases not matched to a gene: 8. Germline lookup yields CDR1 LNHNV and CDR2 YYDKDF (reference sequence). The CDR3 totals 18 residues.

V is TRBV2 and J is TRBJ2-3; 8 nucleotides line up with TRBD2. Trimming at V came to 7 bases and at J to 7 bases, leaving 10 bases not matched to a gene. Per the germline V gene, CDR1 is SNHLY and CDR2 is FYNNEI. This CDR3 region has 14 residues. The CDR3 loop reads CASISTSASHTQYF. The CDR3 DNA is TGTGCCAGCATATCGACTAGCGCGTCACATACGCAGTATTTT. Supplemented by reference TRBV2 and TRBJ2-3, the full variable domain reads EPEVTQTPSHQVTQMGQEVILRCVPISNHLYFYWYRQILGQKVEFLVSFYNNEISEKSEIFDDQFSVERPDGSNFTLKIRSTKLEDSAMYFCASISTSASHTQYFGPGTRLTVL.

The V and J genes are TRBV6-1 and TRBJ2-1; 8 bases match TRBD2. The CDR3 has 16 residues. V gave up 2 bases and J gave up 4 bases; unmatched junction bases: 7. Germline CDR1 MNHNS, CDR2 SASEGT. The CDR3 DNA is TGTGCCAGCAGTGAATTTACGGGAGGGAGGTACAATGAGCAGTTCTTC. It encodes CASSEFTGGRYNEQFF.

The chain uses TRBV5-4 and TRBJ2-2, with 9 bases that match TRBD2. The V segment lost 1 base and the J segment 7 bases; nucleotides outside the gene matches: 8. CDR1 and CDR2 (germline): SGHNT, YYREEE (reference sequence). The CDR3 contains 16 residues. The CDR3, as DNA: TGTGCCAGCAGCTTGCAGGGCGGGGGGGCCAACGGGGAGCTGTTTTTT. Its translation: CASSLQGGGANGELFF. Using reference TRBV5-4 and TRBJ2-2 for the parts outside the CDR3, the full variable domain is ETGVTQSPTHLIKTRGQQVTLRCSSQSGHNTVSWYQQALGQGPQFIFQYYREEENGRGNFPPRFSGLQFPNYSSELNVNALELDDSALYLCASSLQGGGANGELFFGEGSRLTVL.

The chain uses TRBV6-5 and TRBJ1-1; 8 bases agree with TRBD1. This CDR3 spans 13 amino acids. Germline V gene lookup returns CDR1 MNHEY and CDR2 SVGAGI. Germline trimming cut 6 bases from V and 6 bases from J; bases unmatched to any gene: 6. The CDR3 sequence: CASRRLQGAEAFF. CDR3 sequence (DNA): TGTGCCAGCAGACGATTACAGGGGGCTGAAGCTTTCTTT.

In regard to this clone: The same CDR3 arises from other DNA sequences in this sample as well. The chain uses TRBV27 and TRBJ1-6; D is unclear. CDR1 and CDR2 (germline): MNHEY, SMNVEV (reference sequence). V gave up 7 bases and J gave up 0 bases, with 4 bases separating them. This CDR3 is built from 13 residues. For the CDR3, the DNA is TGTGCCAGCACCGGCTCCTATAATTCACCCCTCCACTTT. The encoded protein is CASTGSYNSPLHF.

This sequence joins TRBV4-1 and TRBJ2-7; 10 bases map to TRBD2. From germline, CDR1 is MGHRA and CDR2 YSYEKL. The V and J ends lost 0 bases and 3 bases, in that order; junction bases with no gene match: 17. CDR3 length equals 20 residues. The CDR3 protein is CASSQDGGTSVSPGSYEQYF. The CDR3 coding sequence is TGCGCCAGCAGCCAAGATGGGGGGACTAGCGTAAGTCCGGGTAGCTACGAGCAGTACTTC.

This clone was seen just once. This chain links TRBV2 with TRBJ2-7; D unresolved. This CDR3 has 14 residues. Germline V gene data show CDR1 as SNHLY and CDR2 as FYNNEI. V was pared by 8 bases and J by 3 bases, with 17 bases between. This CDR3 is CASCQGLVIYEQYF. The CDR3, as DNA: TGTGCCAGCTGTCAAGGCCTAGTGATCTACGAGCAGTACTTC.